These 13 T cell receptor beta chains originate from one sample sequenced in a study of T cell responses to AZD1222 COVID-19 vaccine. TCRdb keeps only in-frame clones here, not all; method: immunoSEQ multiplex PCR. Of 100,000 to 150,000 clones listed, approximately 83% are singletons. Sequenced material: peripheral blood, taken on day 0 of AZD1222 vaccination. The receptors derive from an adult in good health.

The chain uses TRBV9 and TRBJ1-4, with 8 nucleotides matching TRBD1. CDR3 size: 15 residues. Per the germline V gene, CDR1 is SGDLS and CDR2 is YYNGEE. The trim removed 4 bases at V and 8 bases at J, leaving 10 bases unmatched. Here the CDR3 DNA reads TGTGCCAGCAGCCCCGGACAGGGCCGGGGAGAAAAACTGTTTTTT. Protein: CASSPGQGRGEKLFF.

This chain uses TRBV5-1 with TRBJ2-1; D may correspond to TRBD1 or TRBD2 (5 bases each). V shed 4 bases and J shed 8 bases, with 13 bases lying between them. Germline CDR1 SGHRS, CDR2 YFSETQ. The CDR3 consists of 13 residues. The CDR3 sequence is CASSPGTEHEQFF. The CDR3 bases are TGCGCCAGCAGCCCCGGGACGGAACATGAGCAGTTCTTC.

Written as DNA, the CDR3 is TGTGCCAGCAGCTTAGGGGGTCAGTTTCAAGGGGAGCTGTTTTTT. Protein product: CASSLGGQFQGELFF. The V call is TRBV7-9, the J call TRBJ2-2; unclear D gene. CDR1 is SEHNR and CDR2 is FQNEAQ in the germline V gene (reference sequence). CDR3 size: 15 residues. Trimming cost V 1 base and J 8 bases, with 14 bases left between them.

This rearrangement joins TRBV6-2 or TRBV6-3 to TRBJ2-3; the match to TRBD1 covers 10 bases. In germline, CDR1 is MNHEY, CDR2 SVGEGT. V trimming: 4 bases; J trimming: 7 bases; junction bases outside the gene matches: 5. The CDR3 covers 14 residues. In DNA form, the CDR3 reads TGTGCCAGCAGTTCGACAGGGGGCGCATATACGCAGTATTTT. Its protein product is CASSSTGGAYTQYF.

This chain uses TRBV6-5 with TRBJ1-4; 10 bases match TRBD1. The CDR3 is 15 residues long. CDR1 and CDR2 (germline): MNHEY, SVGAGI. V was clipped by 6 bases and J by 6 bases; unmatched bases: 7. The DNA of the CDR3 is TGTGCCAGCAGGGGTTTCGGGACAGGGGATGAAAAACTGTTTTTT. Amino acids: CASRGFGTGDEKLFF.

This clone appeared a single time. The chain links TRBV6-5 to TRBJ2-7, with D possibly TRBD2 on 7 matching bases. In germline, CDR1 is MNHEY, CDR2 SVGAGI. V lost 0 bases and J lost 2, with 11 bases in between. The CDR3 sequence is 15 residues long. The CDR3 bases are TGTGCCAGCAGTTACTCGAGGGGGGGGGCCTACGAGCAGTACTTC. Translated, it gives CASSYSRGGAYEQYF.

This clone has only one observation. J is TRBJ1-5 and V is TRBV15; TRBD1 might be the D (5 bases). The CDR3 runs to 19 residues. Germline loops: CDR1 LNHNV, CDR2 YYDKDF (reference sequence). The V end was cut by 1 base, the J end by 1 base, with 20 bases between. CDR3 loop: CATSRGWGDPYESNQPQHF. Written as DNA, the CDR3 is TGTGCCACCAGCAGAGGATGGGGGGACCCTTATGAGAGCAATCAGCCCCAGCATTTT.

The chain has TRBV7-9 and TRBJ2-7, with 11 bases matching TRBD1. Germline V gene data show CDR1 as SEHNR and CDR2 as FQNEAQ (reference sequence). The V gene end was trimmed by 2 bases and the J gene end by 5 bases; junction bases not matched to a gene: 11. The CDR3 sequence is 17 residues long. CDR3 in DNA: TGTGCCAGCAGCTTAAGCCAGGGACAGGGGGTTGGGAACGAGCAGTACTTC. Residues: CASSLSQGQGVGNEQYF.

This clone was seen a single time. The chain employs TRBV5-5 and TRBJ2-7; D may match TRBD1 or TRBD2 (5 bases each). Trimming removed 4 bases from V and 5 bases from J, with 13 bases in between. This CDR3 is built from 13 residues. Germline-derived CDR1 and CDR2 are SGHKS and YYEKEE (reference sequence). CDR3 loop: CASSLGTSDEQYF. Written as DNA, the CDR3 is TGTGCCAGCAGCCTGGGGACGTCTGACGAGCAGTACTTC.

The J gene is TRBJ2-2, the V gene TRBV18; TRBD1 is a possible D gene (5 bases). CDR1 and CDR2 from the germline V gene are KGHSH and LQKENI. Trimming removed 2 bases at V and 8 bases at J, with 9 bases between. The CDR3 totals 13 residues. The CDR3, as DNA: TGTGCCAGCTCACCAGACAGCCTAGGGGAGCTGTTTTTT. Encoded protein: CASSPDSLGELFF.

The genes are TRBV7-3 and TRBJ2-7; maybe TRBD2 (6 bases). The CDR3 extends over 13 amino acids. V gave up 6 bases and J gave up 5 bases, with 14 bases separating them. The V gene's germline CDR1 is SGHTA and CDR2 FQGTGA. The CDR3, as DNA: TGTGCCAGCAGTTCAGAATCGGGGGACGAGCAGTACTTC. It specifies CASSSESGDEQYF.

The chain has TRBV14 and TRBJ2-3; 7 bases fit TRBD1. There are 15 residues in the CDR3. Trimming took 6 bases from V and 5 from J; bases not matched to a gene: 11. The V gene's germline CDR1 is SGHDN and CDR2 FVKESK. In DNA form, the CDR3 reads TGTGCCAGCAGGGGCCGGGACAGCCCGGGAGATACGCAGTATTTT. It encodes CASRGRDSPGDTQYF.

The V and J genes are TRBV6-2 or TRBV6-3 and TRBJ1-1; no clear D gene. The CDR3 loop spans 16 amino acids. Germline V lookup: CDR1 MNHEY, CDR2 SVGEGT. The V gene lost 4 bases and the J gene lost 5 bases, with 20 bases spanning the gap. The DNA for the CDR3 is TGTGCCAGCAGTTTCCGACTTTGGAAGCGAAAGACTGAAGCTTTCTTT. It translates to CASSFRLWKRKTEAFF.